This T cell receptor beta chain was observed in a study of cytomegalovirus exposure and HLA in healthy donors. The PCR employed 60 Vbeta primers together with 13 Jbeta primers. TCRdb's table, derived via immunoSEQ multiplex PCR, lists solely in-frame clones and lacks some. Of some 140,000 clones listed, 60% to 85% are singletons. In germline, CDR1 is LNHDA, CDR2 SQIVND (reference sequence). The CDR3 extends over 17 amino acids. V lost 5 bases to trimming and J lost 6 bases; unmatched junction nucleotides: 16. The sequence was obtained from a woman under 30 in good health and CMV-seronegative. The sample was PBMCs. V is TRBV19 and J is TRBJ2-1; 7 positions agree with TRBD1. The CDR3: CASSLAFEQGSGNEQFF. The CDR3 DNA follows: TGTGCCAGTAGTCTCGCGTTTGAACAGGGGTCGGGCAATGAGCAGTTCTTC.